The T cell receptor (beta chain) under discussion was sequenced for a study of response to subunit inactivated influenza vaccine. Study-wide results and limits: It was suggested by the authors that few new T cells are recruited by each seasonal influenza vaccination.

On this clonotype itself: Its antigen is as yet unknown.

From the RT-PCR reads, TCRdb called clonotypes with MiXCR, one entry per CDR3 protein. Seen here are hundreds of thousands of distinct CDR3 sequences, around 15% observed once, and the top ten hold 6% to 9.5%. This CDR3 comprises 13 residues. Germline values: CDR1 MNHNY, CDR2 SVGAGI (reference sequence). The V segment lost 8 bases and the J segment 3 bases; nucleotides outside the gene matches: 5. The source was PBMCs from blood, collected around two weeks before vaccination. This receptor was identified in a man aged 45-65 years who received an inactivated influenza vaccine. This chain uses TRBV6-6 with TRBJ2-3; TRBD2 matches at 7 bases. The CDR3 sequence is CASVGSGTDTQYF. The CDR3 nucleotides are TGTGCCAGCGTGGGTAGCGGGACAGATACGCAGTATTTT.